These 25 T cell receptor beta chains share one sample of origin, sequenced in a study of TIL therapy for anti-PD-1-resistant metastatic lung cancer. Sequencing used immunoSEQ v3. Sequenced by immunoSEQ multiplex PCR; TCRdb stores in-frame clones only, minus some. Here the sample spans about 46,000 clones, about 86% being singletons. This sample's time point: pre-treatment sample, taken before nivolumab and TIL therapy. Sample: blood, taken at baseline. Source of these receptors: a person between 30 and 79 years old with non-small cell lung cancer.

The genes are TRBV9 and TRBJ2-2; 7 bases map to TRBD1. V shed 3 bases, J shed 4 bases, and the junction held 12 bases outside the gene matches. This CDR3 contains 17 residues. Germline V CDR1 and CDR2: SGDLS, YYNGEE. The CDR3 DNA reads as TGTGCCAGCAGCGCCCTTTCCGGGACAGCCGGCACCGGGGAGCTGTTTTTT. It translates to CASSALSGTAGTGELFF.

The chain is built from TRBV30 and TRBJ2-6; the D gene is possibly TRBD1 (5 bases). The CDR3 covers 16 residues. V dropped 7 bases and J dropped 2 bases, with 18 bases sitting between them. Germline values: CDR1 GTSNPN, CDR2 SVGIG (reference sequence). This CDR3 is CALGPTGYAGANVLTF. The CDR3 coding sequence is TGTGCCTTGGGGCCAACCGGGTATGCTGGGGCCAACGTCCTGACTTTC.

The chain is built from TRBV30 and TRBJ1-3, with D possibly TRBD1 on 6 matching bases. The germline V gene has CDR1 GTSNPN and CDR2 SVGIG (reference sequence). This CDR3 comprises 16 residues. V was clipped by 0 bases and J by 0 bases, with 12 bases between them. This chain's CDR3 is CAWSVAGAHSGNTIYF. The CDR3 DNA sequence: TGTGCCTGGAGTGTAGCAGGGGCCCACTCTGGAAACACCATATATTTT.

The chain uses TRBV23-1 and TRBJ2-7, with D unclear. TRBV23-1 is identified as an open reading frame with a role that is uncertain. Trimming took 7 bases from V and 5 from J, leaving 6 bases between them. The length of the CDR3 is 10 residues. In DNA, the CDR3 is TGCGCCAGCAACCGCGACGAGCAGTACTTC. This codes for CASNRDEQYF.

The chain employs TRBV5-1 and TRBJ2-7; D gene uncertain. The V end lost 0 bases, the J end lost 2 bases, and 12 bases lay between the germline ends. Germline lookup yields CDR1 SGHRS and CDR2 YFSETQ. The CDR3 runs to 15 residues. CDR3: CASSLGGDYAYEQYF. The CDR3 coding sequence is TGCGCCAGCAGCTTGGGAGGAGATTACGCCTACGAGCAGTACTTC.

This clone was detected only once. The chain links TRBV28 to TRBJ1-5; perhaps TRBD1 as D (5 bases). The germline CDR1 and CDR2 sequences are MDHEN and SYDVKM. The CDR3 runs to 14 residues. The V gene lost 6 bases and the J gene lost 6 bases, with 15 bases spanning the gap. CDR3 DNA sequence: TGTGCCAGCAGCAAGGGGATCTTTGGTCAGCCCCAGCATTTT. This encodes CASSKGIFGQPQHF.

J is TRBJ1-3 and V is TRBV7-8; D unresolved. This CDR3 spans 16 amino acids. Germline V gene data show CDR1 as SGHVS and CDR2 as FQNEAQ. V lost 5 bases, J lost 1 base, and 15 bases lay in between. CDR3 nucleotides: TGTGCCAGCAGCCTCCGCCGGACCCAGTCTGGAAACACCATATATTTT. This codes for CASSLRRTQSGNTIYF.

This clone was seen more than once but under ten times. The V gene is TRBV4-3, the J gene TRBJ2-1; D not resolved. CDR3 length equals 13 residues. Trimming removed 0 bases from V and 7 bases from J, with 7 bases in between. Germline CDR1 is LGHNA and CDR2 is YSLEER. CDR3 nucleotides: TGCGCCAGCAGCCAAGAGGCGCTGAATGAGCAGTTCTTC. This translates into CASSQEALNEQFF.

The genes are TRBV7-8 and TRBJ1-5; D gene unclear. V lost 2 bases to trimming and J lost 5 bases, with 4 bases between them. From germline, CDR1 is SGHVS and CDR2 FQNEAQ. The CDR3 is 12 amino acids. CDR3 amino acids: CASSLMDQPQHF. CDR3 nucleotide sequence: TGTGCCAGCAGCTTAATGGATCAGCCCCAGCATTTT. The full variable domain, completed using reference TRBV7-8 and TRBJ1-5, is GAGVSQSPRYKVAKRGQDVALRCDPISGHVSLFWYQQALGQGPEFLTYFQNEAQLDKSGLPSDRFFAERPEGSVSTLKIQRTQQEDSAVYLCASSLMDQPQHFGDGTRLSIL.

This chain connects TRBV19 to TRBJ2-2; D assignment may be TRBD1 or TRBD2 (5 bases each). The CDR3 has 16 amino acids. The germline gives CDR1 LNHDA, CDR2 SQIVND (reference sequence). V was trimmed by 3 bases and J by 2 bases, leaving 13 bases between them. This chain's CDR3 is CASSMGVARNTGELFF. The DNA of the CDR3 is TGTGCCAGTAGTATGGGGGTAGCGAGAAACACCGGGGAGCTGTTTTTT. Together with reference TRBV19 and TRBJ2-2, the CDR3 gives the full variable domain: DGGITQSPKYLFRKEGQNVTLSCEQNLNHDAMYWYRQDPGQGLRLIYYSQIVNDFQKGDIAEGYSVSREKKESFPLTVTSAQKNPTAFYLCASSMGVARNTGELFFGEGSRLTVL.

The chain uses TRBV7-9 and TRBJ2-3; D is possibly TRBD1 or TRBD2 (6 bases each). The CDR3 has 15 amino acids. CDR1 is SEHNR, CDR2 FQNEAQ, per germline (reference sequence). The ends were cut back, 1 base at V and 1 base at J, with 9 bases in the middle. The CDR3 nucleotides read TGTGCCAGCAGCTTAGTGAGGGGGGGCACAGATACGCAGTATTTT. It encodes CASSLVRGGTDTQYF. The variable domain in full, completed from reference TRBV7-9 and TRBJ2-3, reads DTGVSQNPRHKITKRGQNVTFRCDPISEHNRLYWYRQTLGQGPEFLTYFQNEAQLEKSRLLSDRFSAERPKGSFSTLEIQRTEQGDSAMYLCASSLVRGGTDTQYFGPGTRLTVL.

The chain combines TRBV11-3 with TRBJ2-1; the D gene could be TRBD1 or TRBD2 (5 bases each). The CDR3 consists of 14 residues. The V gene lost 1 base and the J gene lost 3 bases, with 7 bases spanning the gap. CDR1 and CDR2 (germline): SGHNT, YENEEA. This CDR3 is CASSLAGRYNEQFF. CDR3 in DNA: TGTGCCAGCAGCTTAGCGGGACGCTACAATGAGCAGTTCTTC.

This clone was observed a single time. This chain connects TRBV6-4 to TRBJ1-2, with D possibly TRBD1 on 5 matching bases. The germline V gene has CDR1 MRHNA and CDR2 SNTAGT. Trimming left V 7 bases short and J 3 bases short, with 9 bases between. The CDR3 totals 12 residues. CDR3 DNA sequence: TGTGCCAGCAAGGGGTCGGACTATGGCTACACCTTC. Its protein is CASKGSDYGYTF.

This clone was recorded once. CDR3 region: CASSLGYGETQYF. In DNA form, the CDR3 reads TGTGCCAGCAGTTTAGGGTACGGAGAGACCCAGTACTTC. The chain has TRBV28 and TRBJ2-5; D is undetermined. CDR1 is MDHEN and CDR2 is SYDVKM in the germline V gene. Trimming shortened V by 2 bases and J by 4 bases, and 8 bases separated the two germline ends. The CDR3 loop spans 13 amino acids.

The V and J genes are TRBV7-9 and TRBJ2-5, with 9 bases that match TRBD1. V lost 2 bases to trimming and J lost 5 bases; unmatched junction nucleotides: 6. The CDR3 has 15 residues. Germline CDR1 is SEHNR and CDR2 is FQNEAQ (reference sequence). In DNA, the CDR3 is TGTGCCAGCAGCTTAACGGGACAGGGATTGGAGACCCAGTACTTC. It is translated as CASSLTGQGLETQYF.

This clone came up a few times. The genes are TRBV5-1 and TRBJ2-2, with 9 positions matching TRBD2. The V gene end was trimmed by 2 bases and the J gene end by 6 bases; junction bases not matched to a gene: 5. Per the germline V gene, CDR1 is SGHRS and CDR2 is YFSETQ. The CDR3 is 15 residues long. The DNA of the CDR3 is TGCGCCAGCAGCTTAGCGGCGGGAGGGGCCGGGGAGCTGTTTTTT. Protein product: CASSLAAGGAGELFF.

The chain is built from TRBV5-8 and TRBJ2-5, with 8 nucleotides matching TRBD1. The CDR3 is 15 residues long. Germline V lookup: CDR1 SGHTS, CDR2 YDEGEE. The junction had 7 bases not matched to a gene; V was cut back by 4 bases and J by 2 bases. CDR3 sequence (DNA): TGTGCCAGCAGCAGCCAGGGGGCCAGGCAAGAGACCCAGTACTTC. Translated, it gives CASSSQGARQETQYF. The full variable domain, in which reference TRBV5-8 and TRBJ2-5 provide the parts outside the CDR3, is EAGVTQSPTHLIKTRGQQATLRCSPISGHTSVYWYQQALGLGLQFLLWYDEGEERNRGNFPPRFSGRQFPNYSSELNVNALELEDSALYLCASSSQGARQETQYFGPGTRLLVL.

The chain employs TRBV15 and TRBJ1-5; TRBD1 might be the D (5 bases). Germline CDR1 is LNHNV and CDR2 is YYDKDF (reference sequence). The CDR3 sequence is 17 residues long. With 3 bases removed from V and 0 bases from J, the gap between germline ends came to 15 bases. CDR3 in amino acids: CATSSGGRTHSNQPQHF. The CDR3, as DNA: TGTGCCACCAGCAGTGGGGGGAGGACCCATAGCAATCAGCCCCAGCATTTT.

V gene TRBV28 combines with J gene TRBJ2-1, with unresolved D. The CDR3 loop spans 14 amino acids. CDR1 is MDHEN and CDR2 is SYDVKM in the germline V gene. V was pared by 6 bases and J by 1 base, with 10 bases between. CDR3 sequence reads: CASSPIKSYNEQFF. CDR3 sequence (DNA): TGTGCCAGCAGCCCCATAAAATCCTACAATGAGCAGTTCTTC.

The chain recombines TRBV20-1 with TRBJ2-7, with a weak D call TRBD1 (5 bases). Germline V lookup: CDR1 DFQATT, CDR2 SNEGSKA (reference sequence). The CDR3 is made up of 13 amino acids. Trimming pared 3 bases from V and 4 bases from J, leaving 13 bases between. The CDR3 bases are TGCAGTGCTAGTGAGGACACACCTTACGAGCAGTACTTC. Amino acid sequence: CSASEDTPYEQYF.

The V call is TRBV6-1, the J call TRBJ2-5; 10 bases map to TRBD1. V shed 2 bases, J shed 5 bases, and the junction held 2 bases outside the gene matches. The germline V gene encodes CDR1 MNHNS and CDR2 SASEGT. The CDR3 covers 14 residues. The CDR3 region has the DNA TGTGCCAGCAGTGAATCGGGACAGGGGGAGACCCAGTACTTC. Residues: CASSESGQGETQYF.

The chain has TRBV19 and TRBJ2-2; no definite D call. Looked up from germline, CDR1 is LNHDA and CDR2 is SQIVND (reference sequence). Trimming cost V 8 bases and J 1 base, with 8 bases left between them. The CDR3 has 13 residues. In DNA form, the CDR3 reads TGTGCCAGTGACGATCGGAACACCGGGGAGCTGTTTTTT. Amino acids: CASDDRNTGELFF. Full variable domain (missing parts from reference TRBV19 and TRBJ2-2): DGGITQSPKYLFRKEGQNVTLSCEQNLNHDAMYWYRQDPGQGLRLIYYSQIVNDFQKGDIAEGYSVSREKKESFPLTVTSAQKNPTAFYLCASDDRNTGELFFGEGSRLTVL.

V usage is TRBV28 and J usage is TRBJ2-7; 8 positions match TRBD1. The CDR3 has 16 residues. Trimming took 6 bases from V and 6 from J; bases not matched to a gene: 16. Germline CDR1 and CDR2: MDHEN and SYDVKM. DNA of the CDR3: TGTGCCAGCAGCCCTTCGGGACAGGCTTTCTCTCGCGAGCAGTACTTC. Protein product: CASSPSGQAFSREQYF.

The chain links TRBV12-3 or TRBV12-4 to TRBJ2-7; 8 nucleotides align to TRBD1. Trimming removed 6 bases from V and 3 bases from J; junction bases left unmatched: 4. This CDR3 spans 13 amino acids. The CDR3 reads CASRDRADYEQYF. The CDR3, as DNA: TGTGCCAGCAGGGACAGGGCGGACTACGAGCAGTACTTC.

The chain links TRBV5-1 to TRBJ1-1; 9 bases are a match to TRBD1. The CDR3 totals 14 residues. Germline V gene lookup returns CDR1 SGHRS and CDR2 YFSETQ. V was pared by 4 bases and J by 4 bases, with 5 bases of the junction left unmatched. CDR3 residues: CASSPGQGSTEAFF. CDR3 DNA sequence: TGCGCCAGCAGCCCGGGACAGGGAAGCACTGAAGCTTTCTTT. Variable domain in full (rest from reference TRBV5-1 and TRBJ1-1): KAGVTQTPRYLIKTRGQQVTLSCSPISGHRSVSWYQQTPGQGLQFLFEYFSETQRNKGNFPGRFSGRQFSNSRSEMNVSTLELGDSALYLCASSPGQGSTEAFFGQGTRLTVV.